This TCR beta chain is drawn from a study of beta chain features in type 1 diabetes. As every portion of the isolated RNA was reverse transcribed, the sequencing read expressed TCRB transcripts. The assay was immunoSEQ multiplex PCR, and TCRdb's table has in-frame clones only and misses some. This sample has some 250,000 clones; about 30% occur once, and the top ten carry roughly 4%. The CDR3 loop spans 15 amino acids. The germline CDR1 and CDR2 sequences are MDHEN and SYDVKM. V was shortened by 10 bases and J by 3 bases, with 21 bases between the two germline ends. The chain recombines TRBV28 with TRBJ2-5; D might be TRBD2 (6 bases). This clonotype was obtained from a man between 25 and 39 years old in good health. Sequencing input: central memory CD4+ T cells from blood. For the CDR3, the DNA is TGTGCCACCGAGTTTAGCGGTAAAGGGAAAGAGACCCAGTACTTC. Translated, it gives CATEFSGKGKETQYF.